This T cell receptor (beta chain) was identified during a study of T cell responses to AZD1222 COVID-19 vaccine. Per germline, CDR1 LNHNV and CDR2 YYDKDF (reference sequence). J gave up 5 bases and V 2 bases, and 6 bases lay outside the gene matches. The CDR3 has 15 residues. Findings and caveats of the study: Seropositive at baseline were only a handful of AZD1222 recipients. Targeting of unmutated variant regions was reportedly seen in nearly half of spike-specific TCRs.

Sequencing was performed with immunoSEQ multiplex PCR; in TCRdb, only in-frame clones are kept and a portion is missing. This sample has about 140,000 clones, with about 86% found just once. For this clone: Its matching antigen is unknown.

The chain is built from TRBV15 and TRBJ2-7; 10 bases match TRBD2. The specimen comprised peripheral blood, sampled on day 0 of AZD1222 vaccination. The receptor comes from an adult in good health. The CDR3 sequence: CATSRTGAGGNEQYF. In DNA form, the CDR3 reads TGTGCCACCAGCAGAACCGGAGCGGGAGGGAACGAGCAGTACTTC.